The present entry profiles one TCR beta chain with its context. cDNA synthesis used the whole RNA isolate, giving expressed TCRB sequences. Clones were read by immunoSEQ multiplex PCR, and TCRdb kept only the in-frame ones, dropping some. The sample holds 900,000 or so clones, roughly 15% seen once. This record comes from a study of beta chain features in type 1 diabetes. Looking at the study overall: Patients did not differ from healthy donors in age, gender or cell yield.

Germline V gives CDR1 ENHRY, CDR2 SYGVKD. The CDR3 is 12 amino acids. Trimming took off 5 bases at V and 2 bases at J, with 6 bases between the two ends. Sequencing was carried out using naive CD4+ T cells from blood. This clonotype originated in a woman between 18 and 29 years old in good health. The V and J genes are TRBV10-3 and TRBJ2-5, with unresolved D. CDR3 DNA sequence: TGTGCCATCAGTACCGGGCAAGAGACCCAGTACTTC. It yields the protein CAISTGQETQYF.